This entry is about one TCR beta chain. Its matching antigen is unknown. The source of the sample is a study of shared clonotypes between healthy human individuals. Overall study findings and caveats: There were few donors, and this limited the genetic and exposure-history diversity represented.

CDR1 and CDR2 (germline): LNHDA, SQIVND (reference sequence). This CDR3 comprises 14 residues. V dropped 5 bases and J dropped 3 bases, with 11 bases sitting between them. Sequencing was performed with immunoSEQ multiplex PCR; in TCRdb, only in-frame clones are kept and a portion is missing. The table records 800,000 to 1,200,000 clones, around 78% of them present only once. From CD4+ cells came CD45RA+ naive and CD45RA-negative memory subsets. This sequence originates from a man younger than 30 in good health. Some clones in this sample may be carry-over from other donors' samples. Sequencing was done on a sample of memory CD4+ T cells from PBMCs. Subset indicated: CD45RA-negative fraction. The chain links TRBV19 to TRBJ1-5, with D possibly matching TRBD1 (6 bases). CDR3 bases: TGTGCCAGTAGTTCAGACAGGATCAATCAGCCCCAGCATTTT. Protein sequence: CASSSDRINQPQHF.